The clone carrying this TCR beta chain came up a few times. The source of the sample is a study of blood T cell repertoires in COVID-19. Across the whole study: Researchers got acute and convalescent COVID-19 samples from the United States, Italy and Spain. The cDNA or gDNA used as material had been derived from T cells, B-cell-depleted T cells, or PBMCs.

J lost 9 bases, V lost 1 base, and 5 bases had no gene match. The CDR3 has 14 residues. Germline V CDR1 and CDR2: LGHDT, YNNKEL (reference sequence). Per the authors' pipeline: Cell counts per sample came from amplifying reference gene primers. The assay was immunoSEQ multiplex PCR, and TCRdb's table has in-frame clones only and misses some. V and J calls and clone size are given by that table; D and trimming were obtained from the DNA. Of more than 150,000 clones listed, about nine tenths are singletons. The chain has TRBV3-1 (or the pseudogene TRBV3-2) and TRBJ1-2, with 10 bases matching TRBD1. This receptor was identified in a man between 65 and 85 years old with active or convalescent COVID-19. Sequenced sample: peripheral blood. The chain's CDR3 is CASSQVVTGGRYTF. In DNA, the CDR3 is TGTGCCAGCAGCCAAGTTGTGACAGGGGGCCGCTACACCTTC.